A single sample gave rise to the 32 T cell receptor beta chains below, sequenced in a study of low-dose radiotherapy and immunotherapy resistance in tumors (dated by TCRdb to between 2022 and 2023). TCRdb records Illumina HiSeq 2500 as the sequencer. Superscript III and a set of TRAV- and TRBV-specific primers were used to synthesize first-strand cDNA, so that both TCRalpha and TCRbeta chains were covered. TCRs were amplified with Phusion for around 20 PCR cycles using a constant-region primer together with the adapter attached to the V primers. In TCRdb, the public reads were trimmed at Q25 with fastp and aligned with MiXCR, with productive beta chains retained. Entries are consolidated by CDR3 protein sequence, retaining the most common genes and DNA. This sample is represented by almost 40,000 distinct CDR3 sequences; roughly 31% of them were singletons. 3.7% of the sample is held by the ten biggest clonotypes.

Explained via the paper, the time point label denotes: before trial treatment. The material was PBMCs, obtained before treatment. The receptors originated from a male donor with gallbladder cancer.

As for this clonotype: Mismatch with germline at one junction end may stem from a read error. V gene TRBV7-9 combines with J gene TRBJ2-3, with 8 nucleotides matching TRBD2. This CDR3 has 16 residues. The germline V gene encodes CDR1 SEHNR and CDR2 FQNEAQ (reference sequence). The CDR3 nucleotides read TGTGTCAGCAGCCAAGGAGGCGGGGGGATGACAGATACGCAGTATTTT. Its translation is CVSSQGGGGMTDTQYF.

As concerns this clonotype: With a far larger clone one base away, a read error is the likely cause. The chain combines TRBV10-2 with TRBJ1-2; the D gene is possibly TRBD1 (6 bases). CDR3 length: 18 residues. Germline assignment: CDR1 WSHSY and CDR2 SAAADI. The chain's CDR3 is CTSSPRGYGGRVNYGYTF. CDR3 sequence (DNA): TGTACCAGCAGTCCCAGGGGCTATGGTGGACGTGTAAACTATGGCTACACCTTC.

The chain has TRBV30 and TRBJ2-7; weak D call: TRBD1 (6 bases). V gave up 3 bases and J gave up 9 bases, with 15 bases separating them. This CDR3 has 12 residues. CDR1 is GTSNPN and CDR2 is SVGIG in the germline V gene (reference sequence). CDR3 bases: TGTGCCTGGAGCATCCCACAGGGATCGCAGTACTTC. It is translated as CAWSIPQGSQYF.

The J gene is TRBJ2-6, the V gene TRBV4-1; D unclear. Trimming shortened V by 1 base and J by 4 bases, and 11 bases separated the two germline ends. Germline V lookup: CDR1 MGHRA, CDR2 YSYEKL. The CDR3 covers 16 residues. In DNA form, the CDR3 reads TGCGCCAGCAGCCAAGTAGGCAGGTCGGGGGCCAACGTCCTGACTTTC. Its protein product is CASSQVGRSGANVLTF.

This clonotype appeared many times. The chain recombines TRBV7-6 with TRBJ2-5; D is unresolved. The CDR3 is made up of 15 amino acids. V was trimmed by 1 base and J by 2 bases, leaving 11 bases between them. Germline-derived CDR1 and CDR2 are SGHVS and FNYEAQ. CDR3 residues: CASSLGALNQETQYF. The CDR3 region has the DNA TGTGCCAGCAGCTTAGGAGCACTTAATCAAGAGACCCAGTACTTC.

This clonotype was seen a few times. The V and J genes are TRBV25-1 and TRBJ2-5, with unresolved D. Trimming left V 7 bases short and J 7 bases short, with 13 bases between. Looked up from germline, CDR1 is MGHDK and CDR2 is SYGVNS. The CDR3 has 12 residues. The CDR3 DNA reads TGTGCCAGCAATACATTAGACACGACCCAGTACTTC. Its protein product is CASNTLDTTQYF. The whole variable domain, filled in from reference TRBV25-1 and TRBJ2-5, reads EADIYQTPRYLVIGTGKKITLECSQTMGHDKMYWYQQDPGMELHLIHYSYGVNSTEKGDLSSESTVSRIRTEHFPLTLESARPSHTSQYLCASNTLDTTQYFGPGTRLLVL.

The chain has TRBV29-1 and TRBJ1-5, with a weak D call TRBD1 (6 bases). The CDR3 is made up of 16 amino acids. Trimming stripped 7 bases from V and 2 bases from J, with 21 bases between. The germline CDR1 and CDR2 sequences are SQVTM and ANQGSEA. The CDR3 DNA reads TGCAGCGCTGGGGGCGGGGTGGCGCAGGGCAATCAGCCCCAGCATTTT. It yields the protein CSAGGGVAQGNQPQHF.

This clonotype was found many times. The V and J genes are TRBV6-5 and TRBJ2-1; 15 nucleotides match TRBD2. This CDR3 is built from 16 residues. The V segment lost 5 bases and the J segment 10 bases; nucleotides outside the gene matches: 9. Germline values: CDR1 MNHEY, CDR2 SVGAGI. CDR3 nucleotide sequence: TGTGCCAGCAGTCCGGGACTAGCGGGGGGCGAAGGGGAGCAGTTCTTC. Protein sequence: CASSPGLAGGEGEQFF.

This clonotype was counted a few times. The chain recombines TRBV29-1 with TRBJ2-1; the D call may be TRBD1 or TRBD2 (5 bases each). Germline loops: CDR1 SQVTM, CDR2 ANQGSEA. CDR3 length equals 16 residues. The V end lost 6 bases, the J end lost 4 bases, and 22 bases lay between the germline ends. DNA of the CDR3: TGCAGCGTAGCACCCGCCGGGACGGCTTTGTACAATGAGCAGTTCTTC. Translated, it gives CSVAPAGTALYNEQFF.

This clonotype was seen a few times. This chain uses TRBV6-2 or TRBV6-3 with TRBJ2-3; D may be TRBD1 or TRBD2 (5 bases each). This CDR3 is 14 amino acids long. Looked up from germline, CDR1 is MNHEY and CDR2 is SVGEGT. Trimming took off 6 bases at V and 1 base at J, with 11 bases between the two ends. As DNA, the CDR3 is TGTGCCAGCAGACGGGACCTTGGCACAGATACGCAGTATTTT. It encodes CASRRDLGTDTQYF.

This clonotype has at least ten counts. This rearrangement joins TRBV19 to TRBJ2-2, with D perhaps matching TRBD1 (7 bases). Germline V gives CDR1 LNHDA, CDR2 SQIVND (reference sequence). CDR3 length equals 14 residues. With 8 bases removed from V and 4 bases from J, the gap between germline ends came to 14 bases. DNA of the CDR3: TGTGCCAGTCTCCGACAGGGACTCACCGGGGAGCTGTTTTTT. Translating it yields CASLRQGLTGELFF.

V and J are TRBV10-3 and TRBJ2-3; no clear D. This CDR3 is built from 12 residues. Germline V lookup: CDR1 ENHRY, CDR2 SYGVKD. V dropped 8 bases and J dropped 1 base, with 7 bases sitting between them. CDR3 nucleotide sequence: TGTGCCATCGCGCAGCGCACAGATACGCAGTATTTT. Amino acid sequence: CAIAQRTDTQYF.

This clonotype was seen a handful of times. The chain employs TRBV5-1 and TRBJ2-6; D call uncertain. CDR3 size: 15 residues. Germline V gene sequence: CDR1 SGHRS, CDR2 YFSETQ. Trimming took off 3 bases at V and 0 bases at J, with 7 bases between the two ends. CDR3 amino acids: CASSYDNSGANVLTF. CDR3 DNA: TGCGCCAGCAGCTATGACAACTCTGGGGCCAACGTCCTGACTTTC.

The gene calls are TRBV28 and TRBJ2-3, with no clear D. Trimming left V 6 bases short and J 0 bases short, with 10 bases between. Germline V gene data show CDR1 as MDHEN and CDR2 as SYDVKM. The CDR3 has 14 amino acids. The CDR3 coding sequence is TGTGCCAGCAGCAAGACCCTCAGCACAGATACGCAGTATTTT. Protein sequence: CASSKTLSTDTQYF.

This clonotype ranks as medium-sized. J is TRBJ2-5 and V is TRBV10-2; D unresolved. CDR3 size: 15 residues. Trimming removed 2 bases at V and 4 bases at J, with 14 bases between. Germline-derived CDR1 and CDR2 are WSHSY and SAAADI. The CDR3 nucleotides read TGCGCCAGCAGTGAGATCGAAATAGTGGGAGAGACCCAGTACTTC. Residues: CASSEIEIVGETQYF.

In its sample, this clonotype was seen many times. The chain recombines TRBV5-1 with TRBJ1-4, with 7 bases aligning to TRBD1. Germline trimming cut 3 bases from V and 4 bases from J; bases unmatched to any gene: 3. The CDR3 spans 14 residues. Germline V lookup: CDR1 SGHRS, CDR2 YFSETQ. CDR3 coding DNA: TGCGCCAGCAGCTCGACAGGGAATAATGAAAAACTGTTTTTT. Protein product: CASSSTGNNEKLFF.

As to this clonotype: With a far larger clone one base away, a read error is the likely cause. J is TRBJ2-4 and V is TRBV10-2; 11 bases agree with TRBD2. The CDR3 consists of 15 residues. Germline V CDR1 and CDR2: WSHSY, SAAADI. V dropped 7 bases and J dropped 13; count of bases not matched to a gene: 15. DNA of the CDR3: TGCGCCAGCAAAGCCGGGACTAGCGGCTACAATGAGCAGTACTTC. Its translation: CASKAGTSGYNEQYF.

This clonotype is classed as medium-sized. The chain uses TRBV28 and TRBJ2-3; 8 bases are shared with TRBD1. Germline loops: CDR1 MDHEN, CDR2 SYDVKM. This CDR3 contains 15 residues. With V trimmed by 6 bases and J by 0 bases, 5 bases remained unmatched. In nucleotides, the CDR3 is TGTGCCAGCAGAGACCAGGGGGCTAGCACAGATACGCAGTATTTT. Protein sequence: CASRDQGASTDTQYF. The complete variable domain, with remaining parts taken from reference TRBV28 and TRBJ2-3, reads DVKVTQSSRYLVKRTGEKVFLECVQDMDHENMFWYRQDPGLGLRLIYFSYDVKMKEKGDIPEGYSVSREKKERFSLILESASTNQTSMYLCASRDQGASTDTQYFGPGTRLTVL.

V and J are TRBV14 and TRBJ1-1; maybe TRBD1 (5 bases). From germline, CDR1 is SGHDN and CDR2 FVKESK. Trimming took 4 bases from V and 1 from J, leaving 13 bases between them. This CDR3 is 15 amino acids long. The CDR3 protein is CASSPSVGANTEAFF. DNA of the CDR3: TGTGCCAGCAGCCCTTCCGTAGGGGCGAACACTGAAGCTTTCTTT.

This rearrangement joins TRBV20-1 to TRBJ2-2; 10 bases fit TRBD2. Germline assignment: CDR1 DFQATT and CDR2 SNEGSKA (reference sequence). The junction had 6 bases not matched to a gene; V was cut back by 5 bases and J by 3 bases. CDR3 length: 15 amino acids. CDR3 sequence reads: CSASPAGGYTGELFF. The CDR3 DNA sequence: TGCAGTGCTTCTCCAGCGGGGGGGTACACCGGGGAGCTGTTTTTT.

This clonotype was counted ten times or more. The chain employs TRBV25-1 and TRBJ2-2; tentative D call: TRBD2 (7 bases). Germline V lookup: CDR1 MGHDK, CDR2 SYGVNS. The V end was cut by 5 bases, the J end by 3 bases, with 10 bases between. The CDR3 has 14 amino acids. The CDR3 coding sequence is TGTGCCAGCAGTAAAGGGGGGGACACCGGGGAGCTGTTTTTT. Translated, it gives CASSKGGDTGELFF.

This clonotype was counted many times. The chain recombines TRBV7-2 with TRBJ2-2; the match to TRBD2 covers 10 bases. The germline CDR1 and CDR2 sequences are SGHTA and FQGNSA. This CDR3 is built from 17 residues. V gave up 5 bases and J gave up 2 bases; unmatched junction bases: 8. The CDR3 nucleotides are TGTGCCAGCAGCCCAAGAGCGGGGGGGATAAACACCGGGGAGCTGTTTTTT. Translated: CASSPRAGGINTGELFF.

This clonotype was detected once. Relative to the germline gene, one junction end is altered; a read error may explain this. The rearrangement links TRBV19 to TRBJ2-3; 11 nucleotides align to TRBD2. This CDR3 spans 13 amino acids. The V gene's germline CDR1 is LNHDA and CDR2 SQIVND (reference sequence). The CDR3 DNA is TGTGCCAGTAAACTAGCGGGAGAGGGGACGGGGGTTTTT. Residues: CASKLAGEGTGVF.

This clonotype was seen ten or more times. CDR3 sequence (DNA): TGTGCCAGCAGCCAAGCGGGTAACGGGGGAAATGAAAAACTGTTTTTT. Translation: CASSQAGNGGNEKLFF. The chain combines TRBV3-1 with TRBJ1-4; TRBD1 is a possible D gene (5 bases). Trimming left V 1 base short and J 5 bases short, with 14 bases between. The CDR3 runs to 16 residues. Per the germline V gene, CDR1 is LGHDT and CDR2 is YNNKEL (reference sequence).

This clonotype was picked up many times. The J gene is TRBJ1-1, the V gene TRBV27; D gene unclear. The CDR3 runs to 12 residues. V dropped 5 bases and J dropped 8 bases, with 12 bases sitting between them. CDR1 and CDR2 (germline): MNHEY, SMNVEV (reference sequence). CDR3: CASSTTGSEAFF. DNA of the CDR3: TGTGCCAGCAGTACGACGGGTTCCGAAGCTTTCTTT.

By share, this clonotype counts as medium-sized. The chain has TRBV10-3 and TRBJ2-7, with D unclear. CDR1 ENHRY and CDR2 SYGVKD come from the germline V gene. V dropped 3 bases and J dropped 3 bases, with 6 bases sitting between them. The CDR3 has 12 residues. The CDR3 is CAISENGYEQYF. The CDR3 region has the DNA TGTGCCATCAGTGAAAATGGCTACGAGCAGTACTTC.

Comment on this clonotype: A far larger clone is only one base removed, so a read error is likely. The chain employs TRBV11-1 and TRBJ2-7; 9 positions agree with TRBD2. This CDR3 spans 15 amino acids. CDR1 is SGHAT and CDR2 is FQDESV in the germline V gene (reference sequence). The CDR3 DNA is TGTACCAGCAGCCCTTCGGCGGGGGGGACCTACGAGCAGTACTTC. Its translation: CTSSPSAGGTYEQYF.

This clonotype was seen repeatedly, ten times or more. The chain uses TRBV27 and TRBJ2-3; 11 bases map to TRBD2. Trimming at V came to 5 bases and at J to 4 bases, leaving 11 bases not matched to a gene. The CDR3 consists of 17 residues. CDR1 is MNHEY and CDR2 is SMNVEV in the germline V gene (reference sequence). The CDR3 reads CASSPTPGTSGSDTQYF. Here the CDR3 DNA reads TGTGCCAGCAGTCCAACTCCTGGGACTAGCGGCTCAGATACGCAGTATTTT.

This clonotype was recorded at least ten times. The chain carries TRBV6-2 or TRBV6-3 and TRBJ2-7; D possibly matches TRBD1 or TRBD2 (5 bases each). Per germline, CDR1 MNHEY and CDR2 SVGEGT. This CDR3 contains 13 residues. The ends were cut back, 6 bases at V and 2 bases at J, with 11 bases in the middle. This chain's CDR3 is CASSGAGTYEQYF. The CDR3 nucleotides are TGTGCCAGCAGCGGGGCAGGGACCTACGAGCAGTACTTC.

The chain employs TRBV6-5 and TRBJ1-4; 7 bases are shared with TRBD1. Germline assignment: CDR1 MNHEY and CDR2 SVGAGI. Trimming at V came to 6 bases and at J to 7 bases, leaving 8 bases not matched to a gene. This CDR3 is 14 amino acids long. The CDR3 nucleotides read TGTGCCAGCAGCCCCGCCGGGACAGTTGAAAAACTGTTTTTT. Residues: CASSPAGTVEKLFF.

This clonotype came up many times. The chain employs TRBV12-3 or TRBV12-4 and TRBJ1-1; 8 positions agree with TRBD1. CDR3 length equals 14 residues. The V and J ends lost 6 bases and 0 bases, in that order; junction bases with no gene match: 3. DNA for the CDR3: TGTGCCAGCAGCAACAGGGGGGTGAACACTGAAGCTTTCTTT. Protein product: CASSNRGVNTEAFF.

This clonotype was seen ten or more times. The CDR3 reads CSVEDGTSGAYNEQFF. For the CDR3, the DNA is TGCAGCGTTGAAGATGGAACTAGCGGGGCCTACAATGAGCAGTTCTTC. The chain employs TRBV29-1 and TRBJ2-1, with 10 bases identical to TRBD2. This CDR3 is built from 16 residues. Per germline, CDR1 SQVTM and CDR2 ANQGSEA. V was clipped by 0 bases and J by 2 bases; unmatched bases: 4.